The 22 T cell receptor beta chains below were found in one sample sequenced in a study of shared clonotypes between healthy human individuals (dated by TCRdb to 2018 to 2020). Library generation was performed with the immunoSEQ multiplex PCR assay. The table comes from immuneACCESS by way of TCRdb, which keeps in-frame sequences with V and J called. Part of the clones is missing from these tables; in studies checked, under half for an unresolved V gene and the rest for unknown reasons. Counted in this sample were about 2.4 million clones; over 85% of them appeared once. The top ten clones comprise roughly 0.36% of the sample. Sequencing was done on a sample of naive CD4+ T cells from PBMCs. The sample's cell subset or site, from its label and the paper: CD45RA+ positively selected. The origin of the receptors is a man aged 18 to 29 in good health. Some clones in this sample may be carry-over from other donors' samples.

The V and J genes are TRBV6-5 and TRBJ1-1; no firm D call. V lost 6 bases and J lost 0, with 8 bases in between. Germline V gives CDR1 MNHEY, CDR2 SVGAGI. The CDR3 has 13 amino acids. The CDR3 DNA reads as TGTGCCAGCAGCGGGTGGGTGAACACTGAAGCTTTCTTT. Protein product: CASSGWVNTEAFF.

CDR3 region: CASSPHGTSKNIQYF. DNA for the CDR3: TGCGCCAGCAGCCCCCACGGGACTAGTAAAAACATTCAGTACTTC. The chain has TRBV5-1 and TRBJ2-4, with TRBD2 matching 8 bases. The CDR3 runs 15 residues. Germline trimming cut 4 bases from V and 4 bases from J; bases unmatched to any gene: 7. Germline-derived CDR1 and CDR2 are SGHRS and YFSETQ.

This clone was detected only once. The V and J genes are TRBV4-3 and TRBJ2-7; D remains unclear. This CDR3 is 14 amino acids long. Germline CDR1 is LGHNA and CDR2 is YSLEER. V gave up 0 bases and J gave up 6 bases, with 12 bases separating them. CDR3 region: CASSQELAESEQYF. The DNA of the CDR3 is TGCGCCAGCAGCCAAGAACTGGCGGAGTCCGAGCAGTACTTC.

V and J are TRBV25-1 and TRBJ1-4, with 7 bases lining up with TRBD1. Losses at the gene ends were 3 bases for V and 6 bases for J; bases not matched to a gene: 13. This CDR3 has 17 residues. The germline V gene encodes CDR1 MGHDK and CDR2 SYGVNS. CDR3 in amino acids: CASSDPMGGTEDEKLFF. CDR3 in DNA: TGTGCCAGCAGTGATCCCATGGGTGGGACAGAAGATGAAAAACTGTTTTTT.

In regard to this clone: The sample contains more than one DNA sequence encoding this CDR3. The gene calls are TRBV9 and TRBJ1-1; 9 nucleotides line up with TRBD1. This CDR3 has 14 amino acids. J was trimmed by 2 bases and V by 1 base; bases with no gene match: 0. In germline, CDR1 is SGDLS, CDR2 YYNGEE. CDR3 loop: CASSVTGGNTEAFF. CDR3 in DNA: TGTGCCAGCAGCGTAACAGGGGGCAACACTGAAGCTTTCTTT.

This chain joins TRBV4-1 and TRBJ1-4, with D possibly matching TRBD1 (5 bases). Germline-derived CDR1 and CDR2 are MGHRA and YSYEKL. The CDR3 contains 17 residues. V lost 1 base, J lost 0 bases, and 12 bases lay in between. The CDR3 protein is CASSQVGGGATNEKLFF. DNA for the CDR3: TGCGCCAGCAGCCAAGTGGGCGGGGGGGCAACTAATGAAAAACTGTTTTTT.

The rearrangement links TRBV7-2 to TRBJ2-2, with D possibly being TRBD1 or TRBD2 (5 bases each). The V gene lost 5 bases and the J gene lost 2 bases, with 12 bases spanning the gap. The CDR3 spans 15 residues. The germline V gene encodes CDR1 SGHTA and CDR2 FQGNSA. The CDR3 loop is CASSVPRGNTGELFF. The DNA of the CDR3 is TGTGCCAGCAGCGTCCCCCGGGGCAACACCGGGGAGCTGTTTTTT.

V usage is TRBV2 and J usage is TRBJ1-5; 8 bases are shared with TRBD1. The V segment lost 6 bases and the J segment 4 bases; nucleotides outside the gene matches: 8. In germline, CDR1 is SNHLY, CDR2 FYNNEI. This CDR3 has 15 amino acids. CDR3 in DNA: TGTGCCAGCAGGCGGGAGACAGGGGTGAATCAGCCCCAGCATTTT. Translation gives CASRRETGVNQPQHF.

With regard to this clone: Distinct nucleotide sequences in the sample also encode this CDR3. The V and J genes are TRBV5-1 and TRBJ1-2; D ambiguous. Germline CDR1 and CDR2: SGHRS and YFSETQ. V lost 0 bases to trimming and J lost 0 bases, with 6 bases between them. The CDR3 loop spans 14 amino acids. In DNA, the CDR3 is TGCGCCAGCAGCTTGGGCGGATCTAACTATGGCTACACCTTC. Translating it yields CASSLGGSNYGYTF.

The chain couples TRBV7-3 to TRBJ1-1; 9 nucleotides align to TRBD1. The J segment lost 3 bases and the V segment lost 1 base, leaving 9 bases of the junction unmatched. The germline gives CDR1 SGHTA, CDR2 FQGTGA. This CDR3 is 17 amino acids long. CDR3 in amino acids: CASSLKWDRAGDTEAFF. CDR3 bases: TGTGCCAGCAGCTTAAAGTGGGACAGGGCTGGCGACACTGAAGCTTTCTTT.

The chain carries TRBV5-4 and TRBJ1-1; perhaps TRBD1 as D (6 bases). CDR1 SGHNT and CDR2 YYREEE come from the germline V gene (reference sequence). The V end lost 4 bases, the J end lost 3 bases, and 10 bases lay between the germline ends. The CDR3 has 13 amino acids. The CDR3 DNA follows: TGTGCCAGCAGCCGGGACACCCACACTGAAGCTTTCTTT. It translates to CASSRDTHTEAFF.

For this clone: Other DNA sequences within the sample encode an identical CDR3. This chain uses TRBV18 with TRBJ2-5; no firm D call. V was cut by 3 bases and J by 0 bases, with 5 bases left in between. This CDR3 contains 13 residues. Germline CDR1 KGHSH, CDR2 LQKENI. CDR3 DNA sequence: TGTGCCAGCTCACCGGGTAACCAAGAGACCCAGTACTTC. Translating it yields CASSPGNQETQYF.

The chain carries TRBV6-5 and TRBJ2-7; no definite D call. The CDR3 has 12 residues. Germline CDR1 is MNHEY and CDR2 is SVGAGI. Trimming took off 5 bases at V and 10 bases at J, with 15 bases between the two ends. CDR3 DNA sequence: TGTGCCAGCAGTGACGGCGCGGCAGCCCAGTACTTC. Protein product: CASSDGAAAQYF.

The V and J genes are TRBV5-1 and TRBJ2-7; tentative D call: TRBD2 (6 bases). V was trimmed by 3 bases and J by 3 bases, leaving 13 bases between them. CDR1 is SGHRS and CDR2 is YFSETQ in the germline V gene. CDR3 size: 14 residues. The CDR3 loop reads CASSSGTRFYEQYF. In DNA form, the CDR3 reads TGCGCCAGCAGCTCCGGGACTCGGTTCTACGAGCAGTACTTC.

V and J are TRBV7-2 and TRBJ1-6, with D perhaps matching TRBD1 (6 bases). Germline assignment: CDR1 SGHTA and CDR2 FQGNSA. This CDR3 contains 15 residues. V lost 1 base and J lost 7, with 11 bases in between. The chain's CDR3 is CASSLVGQRNSPLHF. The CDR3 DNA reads TGTGCCAGCAGCTTAGTTGGACAGCGAAATTCACCCCTCCACTTT. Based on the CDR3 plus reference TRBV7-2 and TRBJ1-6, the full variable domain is GAGVSQSPSNKVTEKGKDVELRCDPISGHTALYWYRQSLGQGLEFLIYFQGNSAPDKSGLPSDRFSAERTGGSVSTLTIQRTQQEDSAVYLCASSLVGQRNSPLHFGNGTRLTVT.

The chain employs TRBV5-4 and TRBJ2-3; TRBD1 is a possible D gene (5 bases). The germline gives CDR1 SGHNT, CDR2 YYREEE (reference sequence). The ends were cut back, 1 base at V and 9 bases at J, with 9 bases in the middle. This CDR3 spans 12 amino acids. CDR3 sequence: CASSLNTGTQYF. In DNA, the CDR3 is TGTGCCAGCAGCTTGAATACAGGCACGCAGTATTTT.

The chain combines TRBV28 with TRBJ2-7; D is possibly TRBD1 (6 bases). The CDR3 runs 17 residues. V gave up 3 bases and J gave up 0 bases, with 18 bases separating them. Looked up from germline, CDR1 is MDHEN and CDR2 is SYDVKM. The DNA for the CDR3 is TGTGCCAGCAGTTTTGCGAGAACAAGGGGGAACTCCTACGAGCAGTACTTC. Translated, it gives CASSFARTRGNSYEQYF. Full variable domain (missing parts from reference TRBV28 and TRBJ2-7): DVKVTQSSRYLVKRTGEKVFLECVQDMDHENMFWYRQDPGLGLRLIYFSYDVKMKEKGDIPEGYSVSREKKERFSLILESASTNQTSMYLCASSFARTRGNSYEQYFGPGTRLTVT.

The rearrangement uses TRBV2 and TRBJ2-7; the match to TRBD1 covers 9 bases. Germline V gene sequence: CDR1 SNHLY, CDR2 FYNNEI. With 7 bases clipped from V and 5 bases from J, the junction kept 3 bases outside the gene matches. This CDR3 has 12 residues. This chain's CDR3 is CASTDRGDEQYF. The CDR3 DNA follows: TGTGCCAGCACGGACAGGGGAGACGAGCAGTACTTC. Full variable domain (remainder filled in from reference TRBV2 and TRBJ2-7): EPEVTQTPSHQVTQMGQEVILRCVPISNHLYFYWYRQILGQKVEFLVSFYNNEISEKSEIFDDQFSVERPDGSNFTLKIRSTKLEDSAMYFCASTDRGDEQYFGPGTRLTVT.

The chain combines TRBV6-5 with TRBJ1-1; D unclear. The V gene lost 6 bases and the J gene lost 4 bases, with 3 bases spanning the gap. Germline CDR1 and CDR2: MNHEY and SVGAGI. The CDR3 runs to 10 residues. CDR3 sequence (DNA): TGTGCCAGCAGACTCACTGAAGCTTTCTTT. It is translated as CASRLTEAFF.

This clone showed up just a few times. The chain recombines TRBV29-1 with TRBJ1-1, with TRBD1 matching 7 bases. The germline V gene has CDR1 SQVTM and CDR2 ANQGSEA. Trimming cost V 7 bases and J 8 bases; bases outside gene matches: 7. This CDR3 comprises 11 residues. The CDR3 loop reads CSAAEGQEAFF. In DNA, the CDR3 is TGCAGCGCTGCCGAGGGACAGGAAGCTTTCTTT.

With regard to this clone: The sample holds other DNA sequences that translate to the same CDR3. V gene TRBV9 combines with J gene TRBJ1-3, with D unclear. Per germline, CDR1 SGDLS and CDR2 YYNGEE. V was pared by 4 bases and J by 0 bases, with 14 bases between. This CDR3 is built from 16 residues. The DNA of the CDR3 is TGTGCCAGCAGCCCCGGACGGCCTAACTCTGGAAACACCATATATTTT. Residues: CASSPGRPNSGNTIYF.

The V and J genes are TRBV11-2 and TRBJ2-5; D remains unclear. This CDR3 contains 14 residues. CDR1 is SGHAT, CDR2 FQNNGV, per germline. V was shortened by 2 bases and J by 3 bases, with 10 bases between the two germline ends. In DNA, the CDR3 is TGTGCCAGCAGCTTACCATACTGGAAAGAGACCCAGTACTTC. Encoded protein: CASSLPYWKETQYF.